One and the same sample provided the 24 T cell receptor beta chains below, sequenced in a study of Ad26.COV2.S vaccination and SARS-CoV-2 variants. Documented treatment: approximately 18 received Ad26.COV2.S at low or high dose, single or two shots; about 5 received placebo; per-sample allocation not given. After the first vaccine or placebo injection, samples were drawn on day 63. Repertoires were generated with immunoSEQ multiplex PCR, while TCRdb's copy carries only in-frame clones and drops some. This table holds about 280,000 clones, 70% to 90% found once. The sequencing here drew on peripheral blood, taken in a trial of Ad26.COV2.S vaccine versus placebo. Receptors were obtained from a person aged 18 to 59 who received the Ad26.COV2.S COVID-19 vaccine or a placebo.

There are many counts of this clone. J is TRBJ1-1 and V is TRBV4-2; D is unresolved. The CDR3 consists of 14 residues. Germline-derived CDR1 and CDR2 are LGHNA and YNFKEQ. The V end was cut by 0 bases, the J end by 6 bases, with 11 bases between. The CDR3, as DNA: TGTGCCAGCAGCCAAGATCTTGTTCGGGCTGAAGCTTTCTTT. Protein product: CASSQDLVRAEAFF.

This clone was observed many times. The chain has TRBV6-4 and TRBJ2-2; tentatively, D is TRBD1 (6 bases). From germline, CDR1 is MRHNA and CDR2 SNTAGT. Trimming took 6 bases from V and 3 from J, leaving 11 bases between them. This CDR3 has 14 residues. The CDR3 protein is CASSLNRDTGELFF. CDR3 sequence (DNA): TGTGCCAGCAGCCTTAACAGGGACACCGGGGAGCTGTTTTTT.

CDR3 loop: CASSMGLAGSNTGELFF. The DNA of the CDR3 is TGTGCCAGTAGTATGGGACTAGCGGGATCGAACACCGGGGAGCTGTTTTTT. This chain links TRBV19 with TRBJ2-2; 13 bases fit TRBD2. Germline CDR1 LNHDA, CDR2 SQIVND (reference sequence). Trimming cost V 3 bases and J 0 bases; bases outside gene matches: 1. The CDR3 is made up of 17 amino acids.

The chain recombines TRBV7-8 with TRBJ2-7; TRBD1 agrees at 9 bases. Germline V gives CDR1 SGHVS, CDR2 FQNEAQ. The J segment lost 3 bases and the V segment lost 8 bases, leaving 8 bases of the junction unmatched. The CDR3 covers 14 residues. CDR3 region: CASRIGTGIYEQYF. CDR3 bases: TGTGCCAGCCGGATCGGGACAGGGATCTACGAGCAGTACTTC.

The chain combines TRBV2 with TRBJ1-3; maybe TRBD1 (6 bases). Per the germline V gene, CDR1 is SNHLY and CDR2 is FYNNEI. This CDR3 region has 14 residues. Trimming removed 6 bases from V and 3 bases from J, with 12 bases in between. The CDR3 here is CASSRDKYGNTIYF. In DNA, the CDR3 is TGTGCCAGCAGCCGGGACAAATATGGAAACACCATATATTTT.

The rearrangement joins TRBV7-2 to TRBJ1-2, with 7 bases identical to TRBD1. The CDR3 runs 16 residues. The junction had 9 bases not matched to a gene; V was cut back by 1 base and J by 4 bases. CDR1 is SGHTA and CDR2 is FQGNSA in the germline V gene. The CDR3 protein is CASSLGQGALGYGYTF. The CDR3 DNA reads as TGTGCCAGCAGCTTAGGACAGGGCGCACTAGGCTATGGCTACACCTTC. Based on the CDR3 plus reference TRBV7-2 and TRBJ1-2, the full variable domain is GAGVSQSPSNKVTEKGKDVELRCDPISGHTALYWYRQSLGQGLEFLIYFQGNSAPDKSGLPSDRFSAERTGGSVSTLTIQRTQQEDSAVYLCASSLGQGALGYGYTFGSGTRLTVV.

The chain couples TRBV3-1 (or the pseudogene TRBV3-2) to TRBJ2-1; TRBD2 matches at 14 bases. Germline CDR1 reads LGHDT; CDR2 reads YNNKEL (reference sequence). V lost 1 base, J lost 4 bases, and 3 bases stayed unmatched. CDR3 size: 17 residues. In nucleotides, the CDR3 is TGTGCCAGCAGCCAAGGACTAGCGGGAGGGATTTACAATGAGCAGTTCTTC. Amino acids: CASSQGLAGGIYNEQFF.

The V gene is TRBV7-9, the J gene TRBJ1-3; D gene uncertain. The germline V and J ends were trimmed by 7 bases and 10 bases, with 23 bases remaining between them. The CDR3 sequence is 15 residues long. From germline, CDR1 is SEHNR and CDR2 FQNEAQ (reference sequence). CDR3 protein: CASTPTREVYRTIYF. The CDR3 DNA sequence: TGTGCCAGCACCCCAACACGGGAGGTCTATCGGACCATATATTTT.

The CDR3 loop reads CASSDGTGNYEQYF. The CDR3 DNA reads TGTGCCAGCAGTGATGGGACAGGGAATTACGAGCAGTACTTC. The V call is TRBV6-1, the J call TRBJ2-7; TRBD1 agrees at 9 bases. Losses at the gene ends were 3 bases for V and 4 bases for J; bases not matched to a gene: 4. Per germline, CDR1 MNHNS and CDR2 SASEGT. This CDR3 comprises 14 residues.

The J gene is TRBJ2-7, the V gene TRBV6-4, with 12 bases lining up with TRBD2. The germline CDR1 and CDR2 sequences are MRHNA and SNTAGT. CDR3 size: 15 residues. After removal of 0 bases from V and 3 bases from J, the junction contained 0 bases not matched to a gene. The CDR3 region is CASSDSTSGSYEQYF. The DNA for the CDR3 is TGTGCCAGCAGTGACTCGACTAGCGGGAGCTACGAGCAGTACTTC.

The chain joins TRBV18 to TRBJ1-2; 8 nucleotides match TRBD1. This CDR3 comprises 14 residues. The V gene's germline CDR1 is KGHSH and CDR2 LQKENI. Germline trimming cut 6 bases from V and 5 bases from J; bases unmatched to any gene: 8. CDR3 region: CASSLDREGYGYTF. The CDR3 DNA sequence: TGTGCCAGCTCGCTGGACAGGGAGGGGTATGGCTACACCTTC. The entire variable domain, with the rest obtained from reference TRBV18 and TRBJ1-2, is as follows: NAGVMQNPRHLVRRRGQEARLRCSPMKGHSHVYWYRQLPEEGLKFMVYLQKENIIDESGMPKERFSAEFPKEGPSILRIQQVVRGDSAAYFCASSLDREGYGYTFGSGTRLTVV.

This chain joins TRBV5-1 and TRBJ2-5, with 10 positions matching TRBD2. The ends lost 4 bases at V and 3 bases at J; junction bases unmatched: 6. Germline V gene lookup returns CDR1 SGHRS and CDR2 YFSETQ. The CDR3 runs 15 residues. The CDR3 is CASSHTSGEEETQYF. For the CDR3, the DNA is TGCGCCAGCAGCCACACTAGCGGGGAAGAAGAGACCCAGTACTTC.

The V and J genes are TRBV7-2 and TRBJ1-1; D ambiguous. Trimming pared 1 base from V and 1 base from J, leaving 7 bases between. CDR3 length equals 14 residues. The germline CDR1 and CDR2 sequences are SGHTA and FQGNSA. CDR3 nucleotide sequence: TGTGCCAGCAGCTTAGTACGGACGAACACTGAAGCTTTCTTT. This sequence encodes CASSLVRTNTEAFF.

This chain connects TRBV7-9 to TRBJ1-2, with 7 bases matching TRBD1. This CDR3 has 13 amino acids. With V trimmed by 7 bases and J by 14 bases, 16 bases remained unmatched. The germline V gene encodes CDR1 SEHNR and CDR2 FQNEAQ (reference sequence). The CDR3 DNA reads as TGTGCCAGCAACCCGGGACAGTCAATAATAAATACCTTC. This sequence encodes CASNPGQSIINTF.

CDR3 nucleotide sequence: TGTGCCAGCAGTCCAAGCCAAGCCGCTGAAGCTTTCTTT. Its protein product is CASSPSQAAEAFF. J is TRBJ1-1 and V is TRBV6-5, with D unclear. V lost 5 bases and J 6 bases, leaving 13 bases between the germline ends. The CDR3 has 13 residues. The germline V gene encodes CDR1 MNHEY and CDR2 SVGAGI.

This chain links TRBV5-1 with TRBJ1-2, with a possible D match to TRBD1 (5 bases). The CDR3 consists of 14 residues. Germline CDR1 SGHRS, CDR2 YFSETQ. V was cut by 0 bases and J by 2 bases, with 8 bases left in between. CDR3 nucleotide sequence: TGCGCCAGCAGCTTGGCCGGGGACAACTATGGCTACACCTTC. It codes for CASSLAGDNYGYTF.

The chain carries TRBV11-1 and TRBJ2-1; TRBD2 might be the D (5 bases). CDR3 length equals 14 residues. Trimming left V 2 bases short and J 9 bases short, with 14 bases between. Germline values: CDR1 SGHAT, CDR2 FQDESV (reference sequence). In DNA, the CDR3 is TGTGCCAGCAGCTTATTTGCGGTCGAGGGTGAGCAGTTCTTC. Residues: CASSLFAVEGEQFF.

The count of this clone is one. The rearrangement joins TRBV7-9 to TRBJ1-2; a possible D gene is TRBD1 (6 bases). CDR1 is SEHNR, CDR2 FQNEAQ, per germline (reference sequence). The CDR3 length is 14 residues. Trimming took 5 bases from V and 2 from J, leaving 12 bases between them. This CDR3 is CASSPPTGNYGYTF. The CDR3 DNA is TGTGCCAGCAGCCCACCCACAGGGAACTATGGCTACACCTTC.

The V call is TRBV7-9, the J call TRBJ2-3; 7 bases are a match to TRBD1. V shed 0 bases and J 5 bases; nucleotides not matched to a gene: 2. The germline V gene has CDR1 SEHNR and CDR2 FQNEAQ (reference sequence). The CDR3 loop spans 14 amino acids. The CDR3 reads CASSLAGGQDTQYF. The CDR3 DNA reads as TGTGCCAGCAGCTTAGCAGGGGGCCAAGATACGCAGTATTTT.

This chain connects TRBV9 to TRBJ1-2; the D gene is possibly TRBD1 (6 bases). The CDR3 runs to 15 residues. The V and J ends lost 4 bases and 2 bases respectively, with 15 bases between them. The V gene's germline CDR1 is SGDLS and CDR2 YYNGEE. The CDR3 nucleotides are TGTGCCAGCAGCCCTAGCGGGGGCCGGAACTATGGCTACACCTTC. Its translation is CASSPSGGRNYGYTF. Complete variable domain (other parts from reference TRBV9 and TRBJ1-2): DSGVTQTPKHLITATGQRVTLRCSPRSGDLSVYWYQQSLDQGLQFLIQYYNGEERAKGNILERFSAQQFPDLHSELNLSSLELGDSALYFCASSPSGGRNYGYTFGSGTRLTVV.

This rearrangement joins TRBV15 to TRBJ1-2; 8 bases are shared with TRBD1. This CDR3 contains 15 residues. CDR1 is LNHNV and CDR2 is YYDKDF in the germline V gene (reference sequence). V lost 2 bases, J lost 6 bases, and 8 bases stayed unmatched. The CDR3 region is CATSRKGQGYNGYTF. The DNA of the CDR3 is TGTGCCACCAGCAGAAAAGGACAGGGCTACAATGGCTACACCTTC.

The chain is built from TRBV19 and TRBJ1-2, with D possibly being TRBD1 (6 bases). V lost 5 bases and J lost 5, with 27 bases in between. Germline V gene lookup returns CDR1 LNHDA and CDR2 SQIVND (reference sequence). This CDR3 has 18 residues. The CDR3 coding sequence is TGTGCCAGTAGTGCCGAAACAGGAACGGGGGGCGCGCGATATGGCTACACCTTC. Amino acid sequence: CASSAETGTGGARYGYTF.

This chain uses TRBV28 with TRBJ2-3; perhaps D is TRBD1 or TRBD2 (5 bases each). CDR3 length: 12 amino acids. CDR1 and CDR2 (germline): MDHEN, SYDVKM. V gave up 7 bases and J gave up 10 bases, with 15 bases separating them. CDR3 region: CASTPPGTAQYF. CDR3 DNA sequence: TGTGCCAGCACCCCACCCGGGACGGCGCAGTATTTT. The full variable domain, completed using reference TRBV28 and TRBJ2-3, is DVKVTQSSRYLVKRTGEKVFLECVQDMDHENMFWYRQDPGLGLRLIYFSYDVKMKEKGDIPEGYSVSREKKERFSLILESASTNQTSMYLCASTPPGTAQYFGPGTRLTVL.

The V gene is TRBV4-1, the J gene TRBJ2-7; 8 bases fit TRBD2. The length of the CDR3 is 15 residues. Germline-derived CDR1 and CDR2 are MGHRA and YSYEKL. V lost 0 bases, J lost 2 bases, and 3 bases stayed unmatched. The chain's CDR3 is CASSQDQLAAYEQYF. CDR3 DNA: TGCGCCAGCAGCCAAGATCAACTAGCGGCCTACGAGCAGTACTTC.